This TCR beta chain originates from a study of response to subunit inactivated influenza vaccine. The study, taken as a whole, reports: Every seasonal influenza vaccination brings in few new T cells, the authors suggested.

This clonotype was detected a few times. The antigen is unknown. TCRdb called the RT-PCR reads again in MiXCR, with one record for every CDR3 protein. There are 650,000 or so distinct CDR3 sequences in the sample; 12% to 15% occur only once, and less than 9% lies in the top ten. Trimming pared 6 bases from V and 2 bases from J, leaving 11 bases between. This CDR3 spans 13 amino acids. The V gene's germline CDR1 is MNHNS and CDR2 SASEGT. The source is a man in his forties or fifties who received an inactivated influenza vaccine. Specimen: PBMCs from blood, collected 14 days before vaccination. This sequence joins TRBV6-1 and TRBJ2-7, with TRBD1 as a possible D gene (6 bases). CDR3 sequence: CASRRTETYEQYF. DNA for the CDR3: TGTGCCAGCAGGAGGACAGAGACCTACGAGCAGTACTTC.